This is a list of T cell receptor beta chains from one sample in a study of T cell responses to AZD1222 COVID-19 vaccine. Assay: immunoSEQ multiplex PCR; the TCRdb copy retains only in-frame clones and omits some. The top ten clones hold under 3% of a sample with just over 90,000 clones, roughly nine tenths of them seen once. The input for sequencing was peripheral blood, taken 28 days after the second AZD1222 dose. The receptors come from an adult who received the AZD1222 COVID-19 vaccine. The conserved cysteine and the conserved F or W are not part of the CDR3 here.

j_gene	v_gene	CDR3aa
TRBJ1-1	TRBV7-9	ASSLPPGTEAF
TRBJ1-5	TRBV30	AWSGGGNQPQH
TRBJ2-1	TRBV29-1	SVEDSPLGRF
TRBJ2-5	TRBV2	ASSSTRVGETQY
TRBJ2-5	TRBV25-1	ASSEYLGEETQY
TRBJ1-1	TRBV9	ASSLNLDQGTEAF
TRBJ1-2	TRBV20-1	SASNIGTGVWGYT
TRBJ1-1	TRBV12-5	ASDHLRDRGLRAF
TRBJ2-3	TRBV11-2	ASSLLSSGGGTDTQY
TRBJ2-7	TRBV6-1	ASSEVGVKY
TRBJ2-7	TRBV12-3/TRBV12-4	ASTINLHEQY
TRBJ1-4	TRBV13	ASSLTGTKDEKLF
TRBJ1-5	TRBV5-1	ASSLAGDQPQH
TRBJ2-3	TRBV11-2	ASSLVLRTSGTDTQY
TRBJ1-1	TRBV6-5	ASSSENRGTEAF
TRBJ1-1	TRBV3-1/TRBV3-2	ASSQRAGWGNTEAF
TRBJ1-1	TRBV18	ASSPLQGEAF
TRBJ1-1	TRBV5-1	ASSFGTEAF
TRBJ1-1	TRBV2	ASSEWSSEAF
TRBJ2-1	TRBV20-1	SASLQNEQF
TRBJ2-1	TRBV15	ATSSLTTSGISEEQF
TRBJ2-7	TRBV6-4	ASSVKEGPFEQY
TRBJ2-5	TRBV6-6	ASSFSGAQETQY